The 27 T cell receptor beta chains listed next were all sequenced from one sample in a study of T-cell memory formation after mild COVID-19. One entry per CDR3 protein results from TCRdb running MiXCR on the 5' RACE reads. The sample gives about 190,000 distinct CDR3 sequences, 27% of which show up once; more than 9.5% is in the top ten. Sequencing was carried out using PBMCs or a T cell subset sorted from them (not recorded which). Every receptor here comes from an adult woman who had mild COVID-19 (a few samples of this study predate the infection). Cell type and time point are not known.

The CDR3 is CASSPPREHSNQPQHF. The CDR3, as DNA: TGTGCCAGCAGCCCGCCTCGAGAACATAGCAATCAGCCCCAGCATTTT. This chain joins TRBV6-1 and TRBJ1-5; the D is unclear. This CDR3 has 16 amino acids. V was trimmed by 6 bases and J by 0 bases, leaving 15 bases between them. Germline V gene sequence: CDR1 MNHNS, CDR2 SASEGT.

This clonotype was found a few times. The chain links TRBV2 to TRBJ2-5; TRBD2 matches 7 bases. The CDR3 is 15 residues long. J was trimmed by 0 bases and V by 7 bases; bases with no gene match: 8. Germline assignment: CDR1 SNHLY and CDR2 FYNNEI. CDR3 nucleotides: TGTGCCAGCACCCTCGGGCTAGCGGACCAAGAGACCCAGTACTTC. It codes for CASTLGLADQETQYF.

This clonotype was found a few times. The chain recombines TRBV5-5 with TRBJ2-3; possible D gene TRBD2, 6 bases. Per the germline V gene, CDR1 is SGHKS and CDR2 is YYEKEE (reference sequence). V gave up 3 bases and J gave up 4 bases, with 12 bases separating them. This CDR3 region has 14 residues. The CDR3 DNA reads TGTGCCAGCAGCTCCACCCCGGGGGCAGATACGCAGTATTTT. Protein: CASSSTPGADTQYF.

This clonotype turned up a few times. Germline is not matched at one junction end, which may reflect a read error. The V and J genes are TRBV5-1 and TRBJ2-3; no firm D call. CDR3 size: 14 residues. CDR1 is SGHRS, CDR2 YFSETQ, per germline. In nucleotides, the CDR3 is TGCGCCAGCAGCTCCCAGACAAGTAAAGATACGAAGTATTTT. This gives the protein CASSSQTSKDTKYF.

This chain uses TRBV4-1 with TRBJ1-4; D may be TRBD1 (6 bases). The CDR3 has 20 residues. The V gene's germline CDR1 is MGHRA and CDR2 YSYEKL. Trimming took 3 bases from V and 4 from J, leaving 27 bases between them. CDR3: CASSHPRDRSPSSLNEKLFF. In nucleotides, the CDR3 is TGCGCCAGCAGCCATCCCCGTGACAGGAGCCCTTCCTCCCTTAATGAAAAACTGTTTTTT.

In this sample, this clonotype turned up a few times. The chain uses TRBV3-1 and TRBJ2-3; 7 nucleotides align to TRBD1. CDR1 is LGHDT, CDR2 YNNKEL, per germline (reference sequence). Trimming at V came to 3 bases and at J to 0 bases, leaving 3 bases not matched to a gene. The CDR3 covers 15 residues. For the CDR3, the DNA is TGTGCCAGCAGCCATGGGACAGACAGCACAGATACGCAGTATTTT. It specifies CASSHGTDSTDTQYF.

The sample holds a few counts of this clonotype. CDR3 nucleotides: TGCGCCAGCAGCCCTTTAAGATTGACCGGGGTAAGCTCCTACGAGCAGTACTTC. Amino acid sequence: CASSPLRLTGVSSYEQYF. The chain has TRBV4-1 and TRBJ2-7; TRBD2 might be the D (5 bases). Germline V gives CDR1 MGHRA, CDR2 YSYEKL. Trimming took 4 bases from V and 0 from J, leaving 22 bases between them. This CDR3 spans 18 amino acids.

This clonotype was counted only a few times. The chain couples TRBV5-6 to TRBJ2-2; 7 bases are shared with TRBD2. Trimming took 4 bases from V and 7 from J; bases not matched to a gene: 7. The V gene's germline CDR1 is SGHDT and CDR2 YYEEEE. This CDR3 has 14 amino acids. CDR3 residues: CASSRGSVVGELFF. As DNA, the CDR3 is TGTGCCAGCAGCCGCGGGAGTGTGGTCGGGGAGCTGTTTTTT.

The gene calls are TRBV6-6 and TRBJ2-7, with D possibly TRBD2 on 5 matching bases. The CDR3 extends over 14 amino acids. Germline values: CDR1 MNHNY, CDR2 SVGAGI (reference sequence). V was shortened by 0 bases and J by 2 bases, with 8 bases between the two germline ends. In nucleotides, the CDR3 is TGTGCCAGCAGTTACTCGGTGGAGGCCTACGAGCAGTACTTC. Protein product: CASSYSVEAYEQYF.

This clonotype has a handful of counts. The rearrangement joins TRBV7-6 to TRBJ1-6, with unresolved D. The CDR3 loop spans 14 amino acids. Deletions cut 5 bases from V and 5 bases from J, with 10 bases between. CDR1 SGHVS and CDR2 FNYEAQ come from the germline V gene. CDR3 residues: CASSDGAHNSPLHF. The CDR3 nucleotides read TGTGCCAGCAGCGACGGAGCCCATAATTCACCCCTCCACTTT.

The rearrangement links TRBV6-1 to TRBJ2-1; either TRBD1 or TRBD2 may supply D (5 bases each). V lost 6 bases and J lost 7, with 16 bases in between. This CDR3 region has 14 residues. Per germline, CDR1 MNHNS and CDR2 SASEGT. The CDR3 region is CASRDGTGLNEQFF. DNA for the CDR3: TGTGCCAGCAGGGATGGGACGGGGTTGAATGAGCAGTTCTTC.

Only a few counts were recorded for this clonotype. V is TRBV7-2 and J is TRBJ1-2, with D unresolved. Between the trimmed V and J ends, which lost 5 bases and 6 bases, there was a span of 16 bases. This CDR3 has 14 amino acids. CDR1 is SGHTA and CDR2 is FQGNSA in the germline V gene. The CDR3 loop is CASSLSPPRNGYTF. As DNA, the CDR3 is TGTGCCAGCAGCCTGAGCCCCCCCAGGAATGGCTACACCTTC.

The rearrangement links TRBV19 to TRBJ1-1; the D is unclear. Germline V gives CDR1 LNHDA, CDR2 SQIVND (reference sequence). The CDR3 is 12 amino acids. V was clipped by 7 bases and J by 3 bases, with 9 bases between them. The CDR3: CASNQEYTEAFF. The CDR3 bases are TGTGCCAGTAATCAAGAGTACACTGAAGCTTTCTTT.

The V gene is TRBV15, the J gene TRBJ2-7, with D tentatively TRBD1 (6 bases). V was shortened by 1 base and J by 3 bases, with 25 bases between the two germline ends. The germline V gene encodes CDR1 LNHNV and CDR2 YYDKDF (reference sequence). The CDR3 spans 19 residues. The CDR3 sequence: CATSRVGETGSVRDYEQYF. The CDR3 DNA is TGTGCCACCAGCAGAGTGGGTGAAACAGGGTCGGTCCGAGACTACGAGCAGTACTTC.

The chain uses TRBV6-2 or TRBV6-3 and TRBJ2-1; no definite D call. The germline V and J ends were trimmed by 5 bases and 4 bases, with 9 bases remaining between them. Looked up from germline, CDR1 is MNHEY and CDR2 is SVGEGT. The CDR3 consists of 13 residues. CDR3 coding DNA: TGTGCCAGCAGTCAGACAACTTACAATGAGCAGTTCTTC. Protein sequence: CASSQTTYNEQFF.

This chain joins TRBV4-3 and TRBJ2-7, with 14 bases matching TRBD2. The germline V gene has CDR1 LGHNA and CDR2 YSLEER. The CDR3 length is 15 residues. The V segment lost 5 bases and the J segment 5 bases; nucleotides outside the gene matches: 5. The CDR3 coding sequence is TGCGCCAGCAGCATACGACTAGCGGGAGGGGACGAGCAGTACTTC. It yields the protein CASSIRLAGGDEQYF.

This rearrangement joins TRBV7-2 to TRBJ1-1; 7 bases map to TRBD1. J gave up 1 base and V 5 bases, and 4 bases lay outside the gene matches. From germline, CDR1 is SGHTA and CDR2 FQGNSA. This CDR3 is built from 14 residues. DNA for the CDR3: TGTGCCAGCAGCCGAGACAGGGCGAACACTGAAGCTTTCTTT. Encoded protein: CASSRDRANTEAFF.

This clonotype was detected a few times. The V gene is TRBV5-1, the J gene TRBJ2-7, with 7 bases matching TRBD2. The CDR3 length is 17 residues. The junction had 10 bases not matched to a gene; V was cut back by 1 base and J by 0 bases. Germline CDR1 reads SGHRS; CDR2 reads YFSETQ. CDR3 DNA sequence: TGCGCCAGCAGCTTGAATCCTGGCGGGGGAAGCTCCTACGAGCAGTACTTC. The encoded protein is CASSLNPGGGSSYEQYF. The full variable domain, in which reference TRBV5-1 and TRBJ2-7 provide the parts outside the CDR3, is KAGVTQTPRYLIKTRGQQVTLSCSPISGHRSVSWYQQTPGQGLQFLFEYFSETQRNKGNFPGRFSGRQFSNSRSEMNVSTLELGDSALYLCASSLNPGGGSSYEQYFGPGTRLTVT.

CDR3 sequence reads: CASTPIGGAQGQYF. The CDR3, as DNA: TGTGCCAGCACCCCTATCGGGGGGGCCCAGGGGCAGTACTTC. This chain joins TRBV7-9 and TRBJ2-7; 8 bases fit TRBD2. CDR1 and CDR2 (germline): SEHNR, FQNEAQ (reference sequence). The V segment lost 7 bases and the J segment 9 bases; nucleotides outside the gene matches: 14. The CDR3 consists of 14 residues.

There are a few counts of this clonotype. This sequence joins TRBV7-6 and TRBJ2-5; 9 positions agree with TRBD1. The CDR3 is 15 residues long. Trimming at V came to 4 bases and at J to 5 bases, leaving 8 bases not matched to a gene. The germline CDR1 and CDR2 sequences are SGHVS and FNYEAQ. CDR3 in amino acids: CASSSQTGGQETQYF. The CDR3 bases are TGTGCCAGCAGCTCCCAGACAGGGGGACAGGAGACCCAGTACTTC.

The V call is TRBV9, the J call TRBJ2-2; 11 positions match TRBD2. The ends lost 7 bases at V and 6 bases at J; junction bases unmatched: 11. Germline CDR1 is SGDLS and CDR2 is YYNGEE. The CDR3 runs to 16 residues. CDR3 loop: CASQGASGGPAGELFF. The CDR3 region has the DNA TGTGCCAGCCAAGGGGCTAGCGGGGGGCCCGCCGGGGAGCTGTTTTTT.

This clonotype was seen a handful of times. The chain recombines TRBV9 with TRBJ1-5, with a possible D match to TRBD1 (6 bases). Germline lookup yields CDR1 SGDLS and CDR2 YYNGEE. V shed 2 bases and J shed 0 bases, with 9 bases lying between them. This CDR3 contains 15 residues. The CDR3, as DNA: TGTGCCAGCAGCGTTGAGGGGGATAGCAATCAGCCCCAGCATTTT. Translated, it gives CASSVEGDSNQPQHF.

This clonotype was observed once. This chain links TRBV11-3 with TRBJ2-2; 12 bases fit TRBD1. The CDR3 consists of 16 residues. The germline gives CDR1 SGHNT, CDR2 YENEEA. J gave up 6 bases and V 8 bases, and 10 bases lay outside the gene matches. CDR3: CASHTPGQGASGELFF. The CDR3 DNA reads TGTGCCAGCCACACCCCGGGACAGGGGGCATCCGGGGAGCTGTTTTTT.

J is TRBJ2-1 and V is TRBV15, with 9 bases aligning to TRBD1. With 5 bases clipped from V and 7 bases from J, the junction kept 12 bases outside the gene matches. Germline assignment: CDR1 LNHNV and CDR2 YYDKDF (reference sequence). The length of the CDR3 is 16 residues. Here the CDR3 DNA reads TGTGCCACCAGCGGCCGATGGACAGGGGACCAGAATGAGCAGTTCTTC. Translated, it gives CATSGRWTGDQNEQFF.

In this sample, this clonotype turned up a few times. The chain recombines TRBV30 with TRBJ1-1, with D tentatively TRBD1 (5 bases). Trimming removed 5 bases from V and 3 bases from J, with 7 bases in between. The V gene's germline CDR1 is GTSNPN and CDR2 SVGIG (reference sequence). This CDR3 is built from 11 residues. The CDR3 reads CAWGGDTEAFF. The CDR3 nucleotides are TGTGCCTGGGGAGGGGACACTGAAGCTTTCTTT.

This clonotype was counted only a few times. This chain links TRBV12-3 or TRBV12-4 with TRBJ1-1; TRBD1 is a possible D gene (5 bases). The V and J ends lost 7 bases and 0 bases respectively, with 9 bases between them. The CDR3 is made up of 13 amino acids. The CDR3 DNA reads as TGTGCCAGCAAGACACAGGTGAACACTGAAGCTTTCTTT. Translated: CASKTQVNTEAFF.

This chain uses TRBV7-2 with TRBJ2-5; tentative D call: TRBD1 (7 bases). V gave up 4 bases and J gave up 2 bases, with 17 bases separating them. This CDR3 has 16 amino acids. Germline CDR1 is SGHTA and CDR2 is FQGNSA. This CDR3 reads CASSSRRDRRQETQYF. CDR3 coding DNA: TGTGCCAGCAGCTCCAGGCGGGACAGACGACAAGAGACCCAGTACTTC.